The present T cell receptor (beta chain) was sequenced within a study of blood T cell repertoires in COVID-19. Produced via immunoSEQ multiplex PCR; TCRdb's table is partial and in-frame only. The top ten hold about two fifths of the sample, which has under 50,000 clones, around four fifths seen once. Germline V gives CDR1 SGHVS, CDR2 FNYEAQ. V was pared by 5 bases and J by 0 bases, with 12 bases between. This CDR3 spans 15 amino acids. The V and J genes are TRBV7-6 and TRBJ2-3; a possible D gene is TRBD2 (6 bases). Material: peripheral blood. The origin of this receptor is a man older than 75 with active or convalescent COVID-19. The CDR3: CASSPGVGSTDTQYF. The CDR3, as DNA: TGTGCCAGCAGCCCGGGGGTAGGAAGCACAGATACGCAGTATTTT.